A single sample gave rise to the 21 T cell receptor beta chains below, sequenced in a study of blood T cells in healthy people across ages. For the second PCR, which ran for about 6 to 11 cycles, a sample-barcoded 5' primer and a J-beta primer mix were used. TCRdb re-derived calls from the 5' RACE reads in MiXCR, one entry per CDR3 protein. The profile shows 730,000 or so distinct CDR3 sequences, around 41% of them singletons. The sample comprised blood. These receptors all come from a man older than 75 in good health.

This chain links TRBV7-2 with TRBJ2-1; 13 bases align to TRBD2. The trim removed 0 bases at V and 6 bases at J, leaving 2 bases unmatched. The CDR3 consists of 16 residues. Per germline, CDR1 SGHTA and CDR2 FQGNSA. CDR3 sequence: CASSLAGLAGSNEQFF. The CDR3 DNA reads TGTGCCAGCAGCTTAGCGGGACTAGCGGGAAGCAATGAGCAGTTCTTC.

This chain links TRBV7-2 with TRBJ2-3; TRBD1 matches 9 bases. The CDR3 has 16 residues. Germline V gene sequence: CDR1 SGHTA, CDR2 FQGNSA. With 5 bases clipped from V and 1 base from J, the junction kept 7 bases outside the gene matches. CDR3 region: CASSLPGQGGTDTQYF. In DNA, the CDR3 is TGTGCCAGCAGCCTTCCGGGACAGGGTGGCACAGATACGCAGTATTTT.

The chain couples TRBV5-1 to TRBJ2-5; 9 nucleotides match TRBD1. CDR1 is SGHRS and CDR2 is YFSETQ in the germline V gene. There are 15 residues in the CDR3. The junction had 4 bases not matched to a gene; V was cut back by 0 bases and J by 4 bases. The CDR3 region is CASSLETGGGETQYF. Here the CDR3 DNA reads TGCGCCAGCAGCTTGGAGACAGGGGGAGGAGAGACCCAGTACTTC.

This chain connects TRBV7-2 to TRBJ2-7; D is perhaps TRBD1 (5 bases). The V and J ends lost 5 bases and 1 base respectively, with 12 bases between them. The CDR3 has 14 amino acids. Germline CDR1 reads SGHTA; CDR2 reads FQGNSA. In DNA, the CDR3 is TGTGCCAGCAGCCCACAGGTGGGTTCCTACGAGCAGTACTTC. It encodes CASSPQVGSYEQYF. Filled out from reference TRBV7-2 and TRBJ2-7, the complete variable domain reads GAGVSQSPSNKVTEKGKDVELRCDPISGHTALYWYRQSLGQGLEFLIYFQGNSAPDKSGLPSDRFSAERTGGSVSTLTIQRTQQEDSAVYLCASSPQVGSYEQYFGPGTRLTVT.

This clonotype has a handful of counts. This chain's CDR3 is CASSQGQVHEQYF. The CDR3 nucleotides read TGTGCCAGCAGCCAAGGACAGGTCCACGAGCAGTACTTC. The chain couples TRBV7-9 to TRBJ2-7, with 7 bases aligning to TRBD1. Trimming at V came to 5 bases and at J to 5 bases, leaving 6 bases not matched to a gene. The CDR3 is 13 residues long. Germline CDR1 reads SEHNR; CDR2 reads FQNEAQ (reference sequence).

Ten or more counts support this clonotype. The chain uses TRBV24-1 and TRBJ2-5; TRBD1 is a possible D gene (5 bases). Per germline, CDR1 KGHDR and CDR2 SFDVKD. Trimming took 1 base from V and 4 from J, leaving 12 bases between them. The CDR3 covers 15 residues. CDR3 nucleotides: TGTGCCACCAGTGATTTCCAGGGAAGAGGAGAGACCCAGTACTTC. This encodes CATSDFQGRGETQYF.

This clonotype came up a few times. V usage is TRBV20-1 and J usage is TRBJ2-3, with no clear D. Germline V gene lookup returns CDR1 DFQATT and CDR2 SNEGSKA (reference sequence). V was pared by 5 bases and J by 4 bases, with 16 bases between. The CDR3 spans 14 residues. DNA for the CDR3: TGCAGTGCTCACGGAGCCGGTAGAGCAGATACGCAGTATTTT. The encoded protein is CSAHGAGRADTQYF.

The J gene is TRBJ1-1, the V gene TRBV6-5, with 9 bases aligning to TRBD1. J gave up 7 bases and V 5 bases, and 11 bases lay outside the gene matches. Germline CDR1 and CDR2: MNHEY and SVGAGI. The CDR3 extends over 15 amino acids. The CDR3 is CASSRPGTGNGEAFF. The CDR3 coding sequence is TGTGCCAGCAGTCGTCCCGGGACAGGGAACGGTGAAGCTTTCTTT.

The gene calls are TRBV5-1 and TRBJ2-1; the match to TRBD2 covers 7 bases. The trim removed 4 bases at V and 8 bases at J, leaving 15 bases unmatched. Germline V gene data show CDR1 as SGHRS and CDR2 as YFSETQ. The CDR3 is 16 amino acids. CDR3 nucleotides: TGCGCCAGCAGCCCGCCCGCGGGAGTTGGTACAGATGAGCAGTTCTTC. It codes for CASSPPAGVGTDEQFF.

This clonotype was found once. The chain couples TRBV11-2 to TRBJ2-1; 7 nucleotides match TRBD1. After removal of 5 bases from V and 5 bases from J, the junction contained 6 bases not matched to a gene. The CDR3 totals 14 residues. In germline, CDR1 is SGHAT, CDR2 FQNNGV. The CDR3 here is CASSLSTGDNEQFF. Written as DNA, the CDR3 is TGTGCCAGCAGCCTCTCCACAGGGGACAATGAGCAGTTCTTC.

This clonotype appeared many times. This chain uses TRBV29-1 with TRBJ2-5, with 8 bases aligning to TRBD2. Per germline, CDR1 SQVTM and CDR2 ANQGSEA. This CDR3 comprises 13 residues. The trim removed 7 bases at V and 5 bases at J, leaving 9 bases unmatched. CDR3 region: CSAKAGVLETQYF. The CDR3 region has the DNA TGCAGCGCTAAAGCGGGAGTTCTTGAGACCCAGTACTTC.

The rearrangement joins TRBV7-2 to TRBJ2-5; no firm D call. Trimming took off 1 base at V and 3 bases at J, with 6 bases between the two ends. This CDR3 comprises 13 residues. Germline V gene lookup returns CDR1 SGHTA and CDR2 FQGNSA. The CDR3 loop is CASSLVTEETQYF. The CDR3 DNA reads TGTGCCAGCAGCTTAGTGACGGAAGAGACCCAGTACTTC.

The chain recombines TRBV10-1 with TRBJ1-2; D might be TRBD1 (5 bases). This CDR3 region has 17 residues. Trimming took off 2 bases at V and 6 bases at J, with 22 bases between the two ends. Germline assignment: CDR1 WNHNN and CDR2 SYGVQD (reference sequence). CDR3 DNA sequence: TGCGCCAGCAGTGAGGGGGCAGGGCGTCCCTCAGAGGATGGCTACACCTTC. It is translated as CASSEGAGRPSEDGYTF.

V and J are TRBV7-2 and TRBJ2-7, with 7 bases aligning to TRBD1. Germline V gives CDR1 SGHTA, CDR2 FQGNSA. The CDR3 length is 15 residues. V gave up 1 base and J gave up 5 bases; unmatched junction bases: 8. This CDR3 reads CASSLEGGRADEQYF. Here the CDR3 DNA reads TGTGCCAGCAGCTTAGAAGGGGGCAGGGCCGACGAGCAGTACTTC.

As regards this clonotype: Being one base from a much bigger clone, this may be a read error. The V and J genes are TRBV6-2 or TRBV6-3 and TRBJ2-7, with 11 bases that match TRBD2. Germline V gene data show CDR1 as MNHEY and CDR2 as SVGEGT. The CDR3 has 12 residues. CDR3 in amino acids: CAISTSGIERYF. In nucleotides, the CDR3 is TGTGCCATCTCGACTAGCGGGATCGAGCGGTACTTC.

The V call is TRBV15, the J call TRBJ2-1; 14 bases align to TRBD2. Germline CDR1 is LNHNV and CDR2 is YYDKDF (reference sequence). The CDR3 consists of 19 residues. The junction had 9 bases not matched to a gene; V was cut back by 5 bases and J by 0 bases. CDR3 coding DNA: TGTGCCACCAGCGGGGGGGGACTAGCGGGGGTAAGCTCCTACAATGAGCAGTTCTTC. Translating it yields CATSGGGLAGVSSYNEQFF.

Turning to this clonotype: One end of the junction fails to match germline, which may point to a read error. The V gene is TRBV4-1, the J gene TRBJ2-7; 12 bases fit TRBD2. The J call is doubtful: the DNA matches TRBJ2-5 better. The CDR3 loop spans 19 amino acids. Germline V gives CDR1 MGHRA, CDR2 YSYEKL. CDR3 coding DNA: TGCACCAGCAGCCCCCTGGCTAGCGGGGGGGCCGCTTTTAGAGAGACCCAGTACTTC. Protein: CTSSPLASGGAAFRETQYF.

The CDR3 sequence: CASKGASDTQYF. The CDR3 DNA reads as TGTGCCAGCAAGGGGGCGTCAGATACGCAGTATTTT. This chain connects TRBV28 to TRBJ2-3; 7 positions match TRBD1. CDR1 MDHEN and CDR2 SYDVKM come from the germline V gene. CDR3 length: 12 residues. Unmatched junction bases numbered 2, after V lost 7 bases and J lost 4 bases.

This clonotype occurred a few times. In nucleotides, the CDR3 is TGTGCCAGCAGCGACGTAGTAGCGAGCTACAATGAGCAGTTCTTC. Encoded protein: CASSDVVASYNEQFF. The chain joins TRBV9 to TRBJ2-1, with a weak D call TRBD2 (5 bases). V gave up 3 bases and J gave up 3 bases, with 13 bases separating them. CDR1 and CDR2 from the germline V gene are SGDLS and YYNGEE. The CDR3 consists of 15 residues. Complete variable domain (other parts from reference TRBV9 and TRBJ2-1): DSGVTQTPKHLITATGQRVTLRCSPRSGDLSVYWYQQSLDQGLQFLIQYYNGEERAKGNILERFSAQQFPDLHSELNLSSLELGDSALYFCASSDVVASYNEQFFGPGTRLTVL.

For the CDR3, the DNA is TGTGCCAGCGCGAGGTGGACCGGGGAGCTGTTTTTT. It encodes CASARWTGELFF. This rearrangement joins TRBV27 to TRBJ2-2; no clear D. Per the germline V gene, CDR1 is MNHEY and CDR2 is SMNVEV (reference sequence). V was trimmed by 8 bases and J by 5 bases, leaving 9 bases between them. The CDR3 extends over 12 amino acids.

The CDR3 nucleotides read TGTGCCAGCAGTGCGACTAGCGGGAGAACAGATACGCAGTATTTT. The encoded protein is CASSATSGRTDTQYF. This chain connects TRBV6-2 or TRBV6-3 to TRBJ2-3, with 12 bases that match TRBD2. V dropped 5 bases and J dropped 3; count of bases not matched to a gene: 3. The germline V gene has CDR1 MNHEY and CDR2 SVGEGT. CDR3 length equals 15 residues.